This is a list of T cell receptor beta chains from one sample in a study of naive and memory T cell subsets. TCRdb re-called the UMI-ligation and nested PCR reads through MiXCR, storing one row per CDR3 protein. The table has roughly 130,000 distinct CDR3 sequences, 30% to 45% seen once. The sample consisted of central memory CD4+ T cells from blood. All receptors come from a human donor in good health. Both conserved end residues are part of each CDR3. Fields, in order: J gene, clone size, D gene, V gene, CDR3 protein, CDR3 DNA. A D gene is named only where the DNA matches it firmly. A clone size is listed for some rows: how often the clone was seen (once, few, many), or a class if it is expanded.

>TRBJ2-3|many|TRBD1|TRBV18
CASSPGTGPWDTQYF
TGTGCCAGCTCGCCTGGGACAGGACCTTGGGATACGCAGTATTTT
>TRBJ2-4|few|TRBD2|TRBV28
CASSFSGIAKNIQYF
TGTGCCAGCAGTTTTAGCGGGATAGCCAAAAACATTCAGTACTTC
>TRBJ2-7|-|TRBD1|TRBV6-2/TRBV6-3
CASSSTTGGHEQYF
TGTGCCAGCAGTTCAACAACAGGGGGCCACGAGCAGTACTTC
>TRBJ1-6|many|-|TRBV28
CASRPPRGGNHNSPLHF
TGTGCCAGCAGACCCCCTAGGGGAGGGAATCATAATTCACCCCTCCACTTT
>TRBJ2-5|-|-|TRBV6-2/TRBV6-3
CARKQGRETQYF
TGTGCCAGAAAGCAGGGGCGGGAGACCCAGTACTTC
>TRBJ2-1|-|TRBD2|TRBV12-3/TRBV12-4
CASSFTSGMSREQFF
TGTGCCAGCAGCTTTACTAGCGGGATGTCGCGGGAGCAGTTCTTC
>TRBJ2-1|many|TRBD2|TRBV29-1
CSVAGLAGEWDEQFF
TGCAGCGTTGCGGGACTAGCGGGAGAATGGGATGAGCAGTTCTTC
>TRBJ2-5|-|-|TRBV7-8
CASSVGPTLTETQYF
TGTGCCAGCAGCGTAGGGCCTACCCTCACGGAGACCCAGTACTTC
>TRBJ2-2|-|TRBD2|TRBV9
CASSVNSGRATGELFF
TGTGCCAGCAGCGTAAATAGCGGGAGGGCCACCGGGGAGCTGTTTTTT
>TRBJ1-5|many|-|TRBV12-3/TRBV12-4
CASSNRVQPQHF
TGTGCCAGCAGTAACAGGGTTCAGCCCCAGCATTTT
>TRBJ2-2|-|-|TRBV10-2
CASSAIAERDTGELFF
TGCGCCAGCAGTGCGATAGCGGAACGGGACACCGGGGAGCTGTTTTTT
>TRBJ1-6|-|-|TRBV20-1
CSVRGAPDNSPLHF
TGCAGTGTTAGGGGGGCTCCCGATAATTCACCCCTCCACTTT
>TRBJ2-7|-|TRBD2|TRBV7-9
CASSLRGAKYEQYF
TGTGCCAGCAGTTTGCGGGGGGCTAAATACGAGCAGTACTTC
>TRBJ2-1|-|-|TRBV7-2
CASSLRGANGNEQFF
TGTGCCAGCAGCTTAAGGGGAGCTAACGGTAATGAGCAGTTCTTC
>TRBJ2-4|-|-|TRBV7-2
CAPVLRDIQYF
TGTGCCCCAGTCCTCCGGGACATTCAGTACTTC
>TRBJ1-1|-|-|TRBV6-2/TRBV6-3
CASSSRTGWAFF
TGTGCCAGCAGTTCCCGGACCGGATGGGCTTTCTTT
>TRBJ2-7|-|-|TRBV7-6
CASSLFMDAEQYF
TGTGCCAGCAGCTTATTCATGGACGCCGAGCAGTACTTC
>TRBJ2-1|-|TRBD2|TRBV27
CASSTIWTSGSGEQFF
TGTGCCAGCAGTACCATATGGACTAGCGGGAGCGGCGAGCAGTTCTTC
>TRBJ1-4|many|-|TRBV12-3/TRBV12-4
CASSLRQGGEKLFF
TGTGCCAGCAGTTTAAGGCAGGGAGGGGAAAAACTGTTTTTT
>TRBJ1-2|few|-|TRBV6-6
CASNFGQLDGYTF
TGTGCCAGCAACTTTGGACAGTTGGATGGCTACACCTTC
>TRBJ1-5|-|TRBD1|TRBV20-1
CSARVQGADQPQHF
TGCAGTGCTAGAGTTCAGGGGGCTGACCAGCCCCAGCATTTT
>TRBJ1-4|-|TRBD1|TRBV5-5
CASSGGQGSREKLFF
TGTGCCAGCAGCGGGGGACAGGGGTCCAGGGAAAAACTGTTTTTT
>TRBJ1-1|-|-|TRBV7-9
CASSLAGGHTEAFF
TGTGCCAGCAGCTTAGCAGGGGGGCACACTGAAGCTTTCTTT